The rows below give T cell receptor beta chains drawn from one sample of a study of shared clonotypes between healthy human individuals. Some clones are missing from TCRdb's copy, which holds only in-frame ones; the method was immunoSEQ multiplex PCR. The sample contains millions of clones, 90% to 95% of which appear only once. The sample consisted of naive CD4+ T cells sorted from blood. These receptors were collected from a man aged 18 to 35 in good health. CDR3s include the opening cysteine and the closing phenylalanine or tryptophan.

v_gene,j_gene,CDR3aa
TRBV6-6,TRBJ2-3,CASSDDGVLTDTQYF
TRBV5-8,TRBJ1-6,CASSPTTGSPLHF
TRBV4-1,TRBJ1-6,CASSQEIRADYNSPLHF
TRBV27,TRBJ1-1,CASSFSALNTEAFF
TRBV28,TRBJ2-5,CASSREGLAETQYF
TRBV7-9,TRBJ1-2,CASSSDPGRGGNYGYTF
TRBV28,TRBJ2-7,CASSLGAPSYEQYF
TRBV2,TRBJ1-2,CASRAGPANYGYTF
TRBV2,TRBJ2-7,CASSEAGQGSEQYF
TRBV5-5,TRBJ2-3,CASSLRGGYTDTQYF
TRBV5-4,TRBJ1-3,CASSLEGKGNTIYF
TRBV7-2,TRBJ2-7,CASSLKPSGEGWEQYF
TRBV28,TRBJ1-2,CASSLQTNYGYTF
TRBV30,TRBJ2-1,CAWGETSGSYNEQFF
TRBV7-8,TRBJ2-1,CASSLALAGGAVQNEQFF
TRBV5-1,TRBJ2-3,CASSSGTSGDRLDTQYF
TRBV7-8,TRBJ2-7,CASRPTGGSGEQYF
TRBV7-2,TRBJ1-1,CASSLSRVGEAFF
TRBV5-4,TRBJ2-5,CASSSPGTLRMETQYF
TRBV13,TRBJ2-2,CASSWDRVNGELFF
TRBV19,TRBJ1-2,CASRRKTYGYTF
TRBV7-6,TRBJ1-4,CASSPLPGTGATNEKLFF